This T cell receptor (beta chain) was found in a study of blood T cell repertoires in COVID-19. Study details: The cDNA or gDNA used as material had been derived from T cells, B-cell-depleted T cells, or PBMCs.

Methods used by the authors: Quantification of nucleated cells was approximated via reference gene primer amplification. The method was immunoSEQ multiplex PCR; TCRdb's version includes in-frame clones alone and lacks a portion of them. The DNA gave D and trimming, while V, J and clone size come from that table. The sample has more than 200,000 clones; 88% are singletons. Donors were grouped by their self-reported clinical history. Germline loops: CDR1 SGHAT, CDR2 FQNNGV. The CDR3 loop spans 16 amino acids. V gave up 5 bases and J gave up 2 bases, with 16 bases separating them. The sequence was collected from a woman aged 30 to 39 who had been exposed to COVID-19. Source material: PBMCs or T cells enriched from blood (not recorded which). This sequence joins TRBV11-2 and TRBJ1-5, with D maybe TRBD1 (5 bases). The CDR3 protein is CASSPAPGGGNQPQHF. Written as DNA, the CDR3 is TGTGCCAGCAGCCCGGCCCCCGGAGGGGGCAATCAGCCCCAGCATTTT.